One T cell receptor (beta chain) is described in this entry. The clone's antigen remains unknown. Base qualities are not at hand, and no much larger clone is one base apart. The data are from a study of CD8 T cells in ankylosing spondylitis listed by TCRdb under 2017. With respect to the entire study: To find TCR variants linked to disease, the study profiled T cell receptor beta repertoires in ankylosing spondylitis patients and healthy donors. The full study cohort was made up of about 24 ankylosing spondylitis patients and fewer than 120 healthy donors. Peripheral blood was sampled, and synovial fluid was also collected from ankylosing spondylitis patients.

The listed sequencing device is Illumina HiSeq 2500. Quantitative 5'-RACE with molecular barcodes was used to prepare TCR beta libraries. Per the authors' processing: A new computational method based on a probabilistic model of VDJ rearrangement was used to identify disease-linked TCR variants. TCRdb handled the public reads itself, with Q25 trimming in fastp and clone calling in MiXCR, and kept productive beta chains. Entries that share a CDR3 protein sequence are merged under the most common genes and DNA. None of the V and J calls come from the authors' own analysis; TCRdb made them. This sample holds approximately 240,000 distinct CDR3 sequences; roughly a quarter were observed only once. Approximately 0.61% of the sample lies in the top ten. Results the study describes overall, beyond this receptor: Some TCR beta motif variants had previously been reported in synovial fluid and blood of reactive arthritis patients, which suggested common disease-initiation mechanisms. A TCR beta motif of several highly homologous amino acid variants appeared characteristic of blood from ankylosing spondylitis patients. The disease-linked clones were reported as significantly enriched in matched synovial fluid samples from ankylosing spondylitis patients. The disease-linked clones had a CD8+ phenotype and were found at relatively low frequencies in peripheral blood.

The sequence derives from a male donor with ankylosing spondylitis or in good health (not recorded which). Sequenced input: blood, either unsorted or a sorted T cell fraction (not recorded which).

The sequenced DNA: TGTGCCAGCAGCGCCGCCGGGACTAGCAACACAGATACGCAGTATTTT. Its protein product is CASSAAGTSNTDTQYF. The chain couples TRBV9 to TRBJ2-3; 9 bases in the middle match TRBD2. From V the trimming removes 3 bases and from J it removes 2 bases, while the gene matches leave 7 bases of the junction unaccounted for. The CDR1 and CDR2 encoded by the germline V gene are SGDLS and YYNGEE. The CDR3 starts with the cysteine, ends with the phenylalanine, and has 16 residues. Of all the DNA, just the CDR3 is kept, 48 bases in frame from base 1.